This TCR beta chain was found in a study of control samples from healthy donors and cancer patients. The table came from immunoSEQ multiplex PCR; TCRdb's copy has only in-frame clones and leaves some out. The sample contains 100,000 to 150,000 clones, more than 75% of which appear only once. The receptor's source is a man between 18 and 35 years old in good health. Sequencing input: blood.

CDR3 DNA sequence: TGTGCCAGTAGTATAAGCGGCGTGACAAGGTGGGAGGATCAGCCCCAGCATTTT. This encodes CASSISGVTRWEDQPQHF. The chain combines TRBV19 with TRBJ1-5; D is uncertain. V dropped 2 bases and J dropped 5 bases, with 22 bases sitting between them. There are 18 residues in the CDR3. CDR1 LNHDA and CDR2 SQIVND come from the germline V gene (reference sequence).